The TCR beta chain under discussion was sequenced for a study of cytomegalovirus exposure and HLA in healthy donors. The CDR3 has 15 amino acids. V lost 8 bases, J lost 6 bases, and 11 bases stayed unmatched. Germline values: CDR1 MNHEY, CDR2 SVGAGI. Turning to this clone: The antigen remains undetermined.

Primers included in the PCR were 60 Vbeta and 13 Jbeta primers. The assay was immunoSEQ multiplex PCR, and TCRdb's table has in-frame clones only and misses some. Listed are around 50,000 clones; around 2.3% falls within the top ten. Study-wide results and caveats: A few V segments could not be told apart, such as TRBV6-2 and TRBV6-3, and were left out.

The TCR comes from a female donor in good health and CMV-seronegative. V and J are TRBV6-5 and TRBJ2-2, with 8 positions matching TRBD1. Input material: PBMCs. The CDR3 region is CASRTGGIVAGELFF. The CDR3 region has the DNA TGTGCCAGCCGTACAGGGGGAATCGTCGCCGGGGAGCTGTTTTTT.